The next 21 T cell receptor beta chains were all read from a single sample in a study of blood T cells in healthy people across ages (dated by TCRdb to between 2014 and 2017). Library preparation was by 5' RACE. The listed sequencing device is Illumina HiSeq 2500. The second PCR ran for roughly 7 to 12 cycles and used a J-beta primer mix along with a sample-barcoded 5' primer. The raw public data were reprocessed by TCRdb itself: fastp quality trimming at Q25, MiXCR clonotype calling, in-frame beta chains only. Entries that share a CDR3 protein sequence are merged under the most common genes and DNA. This sample gives approximately 1,100,000 distinct CDR3 sequences in total; more than 40% of them show up just once. Of the sample, over 15% falls within the top ten clones. Sample: blood. The origin of the receptors is a woman in her sixties in good health.

The J gene is TRBJ2-7, the V gene TRBV20-1; TRBD1 matches at 7 bases. Losses at the gene ends were 0 bases for V and 5 bases for J; bases not matched to a gene: 10. CDR1 DFQATT and CDR2 SNEGSKA come from the germline V gene (reference sequence). The CDR3 loop spans 15 amino acids. CDR3 nucleotide sequence: TGCAGTGCTAGAGACTTCTTAGACAGGGCGGACGAGCAGTACTTC. It specifies CSARDFLDRADEQYF.

This clonotype was observed a handful of times. The V call is TRBV7-6, the J call TRBJ1-6; weak D call: TRBD1 (5 bases). Germline V gene sequence: CDR1 SGHVS, CDR2 FNYEAQ. The CDR3 runs 18 residues. The germline V and J ends were trimmed by 2 bases and 6 bases, with 20 bases remaining between them. The CDR3 protein is CASSLSEAGWSRNSPLHF. In nucleotides, the CDR3 is TGTGCCAGCAGCTTAAGTGAGGCAGGGTGGTCACGTAATTCACCCCTCCACTTT.

This clonotype was picked up a small number of times. The V call is TRBV12-3 or TRBV12-4, the J call TRBJ2-2, with D unresolved. Trimming pared 7 bases from V and 6 bases from J, leaving 12 bases between. This CDR3 spans 13 amino acids. The CDR3 coding sequence is TGTGCCAGCAATCCCGGACCTCCCGGGGAGCTGTTTTTT. Residues: CASNPGPPGELFF.

This clonotype was observed a handful of times. V and J are TRBV5-1 and TRBJ2-6; D gene uncertain. V lost 0 bases and J 2 bases, leaving 9 bases between the germline ends. The CDR3 covers 16 residues. Germline V gene lookup returns CDR1 SGHRS and CDR2 YFSETQ. CDR3 sequence reads: CASSLDGVTGANVLTF. CDR3 nucleotides: TGCGCCAGCAGCTTGGATGGGGTCACTGGGGCCAACGTCCTGACTTTC.

This clonotype was recorded once. This rearrangement joins TRBV5-8 to TRBJ2-5; D is uncertain. The CDR3 runs to 15 residues. Deletions cut 0 bases from V and 1 base from J, with 10 bases between. Per germline, CDR1 SGHTS and CDR2 YDEGEE. CDR3 coding DNA: TGTGCCAGCAGCTTGGCTACCCCGCGCCAAGAGACCCAGTACTTC. Residues: CASSLATPRQETQYF. The variable domain in full, with the rest retrieved from reference TRBV5-8 and TRBJ2-5, is EAGVTQSPTHLIKTRGQQATLRCSPISGHTSVYWYQQALGLGLQFLLWYDEGEERNRGNFPPRFSGRQFPNYSSELNVNALELEDSALYLCASSLATPRQETQYFGPGTRLLVL.

This clonotype was picked up a small number of times. This sequence joins TRBV6-5 and TRBJ1-2; D is ambiguous. CDR3 size: 13 residues. Trimming left V 5 bases short and J 7 bases short, with 14 bases between. Germline lookup yields CDR1 MNHEY and CDR2 SVGAGI. CDR3 nucleotide sequence: TGTGCCAGCAGTACTGACAATATCGCTGGCTACACCTTC. As protein: CASSTDNIAGYTF.

Concerning this clonotype: A much larger clone lies a single base off, so this may be a read error. The V and J genes are TRBV29-1 and TRBJ2-7; the D gene is possibly TRBD1 (6 bases). Germline CDR1 and CDR2: SQVTM and ANQGSEA. The CDR3 has 11 amino acids. The CDR3 DNA is TGCGGCGTTGGCAGGGGTCACGAGCAGTACTTC. Amino acid sequence: CGVGRGHEQYF.

The chain recombines TRBV6-5 with TRBJ2-1; 8 bases match TRBD1. This CDR3 comprises 14 residues. After removal of 6 bases from V and 6 bases from J, the junction contained 7 bases not matched to a gene. Germline CDR1 is MNHEY and CDR2 is SVGAGI. For the CDR3, the DNA is TGTGCCAGCAGCGACAGGGGCACAAGCAATGAGCAGTTCTTC. This sequence encodes CASSDRGTSNEQFF.

This clonotype appeared a few times. This rearrangement joins TRBV20-1 to TRBJ2-5, with D possibly matching TRBD2 (7 bases). There are 13 residues in the CDR3. Trimming cost V 1 base and J 5 bases, with 11 bases left between them. Looked up from germline, CDR1 is DFQATT and CDR2 is SNEGSKA (reference sequence). As DNA, the CDR3 is TGCAGTGCTAGAGGGGGGGGCGGGGAGACCCAGTACTTC. Translation: CSARGGGGETQYF.

The chain carries TRBV7-9 and TRBJ2-3; D is unclear. From germline, CDR1 is SEHNR and CDR2 FQNEAQ (reference sequence). With 4 bases removed from V and 0 bases from J, the gap between germline ends came to 8 bases. The CDR3 runs to 14 residues. CDR3 sequence (DNA): TGTGCCAGCAGCTCACTGGACAGCACAGATACGCAGTATTTT. Translating gives CASSSLDSTDTQYF.

There are a few counts of this clonotype. The chain links TRBV28 to TRBJ2-5; TRBD1 aligns across 10 bases. CDR1 is MDHEN, CDR2 SYDVKM, per germline. Trimming at V came to 6 bases and at J to 11 bases, leaving 15 bases not matched to a gene. The CDR3 is 15 amino acids. The DNA of the CDR3 is TGTGCCAGCAGCCATTCAGGGACAGGGGTCCCAAAGCAGTACTTC. This gives the protein CASSHSGTGVPKQYF.

Of note for this clonotype: Just one base apart from a much larger clone, this may be a read error. V is TRBV6-5 and J is TRBJ1-2; 9 bases fit TRBD1. The CDR3 sequence is 15 residues long. Germline-derived CDR1 and CDR2 are MNHEY and SVGAGI. For the CDR3, the DNA is TGTGCCAACAGTTATCGCGGACAGGGGAGCTATGGCTACACCTTC. It codes for CANSYRGQGSYGYTF.

This clonotype was counted only a few times. DNA for the CDR3: TGCGCCAGCAGCGGCACCGGGGCTAGCAGTTACAATGAGCAGTTCTTC. This gives the protein CASSGTGASSYNEQFF. The chain recombines TRBV4-1 with TRBJ2-1; D is perhaps TRBD1 or TRBD2 (5 bases each). The CDR3 sequence is 16 residues long. Trimming removed 5 bases at V and 4 bases at J, with 18 bases between. Germline V gene lookup returns CDR1 MGHRA and CDR2 YSYEKL.

The chain has TRBV28 and TRBJ2-1, with 9 bases lining up with TRBD1. The germline CDR1 and CDR2 sequences are MDHEN and SYDVKM. The CDR3 runs 15 residues. After removal of 5 bases from V and 6 bases from J, the junction contained 8 bases not matched to a gene. The CDR3 bases are TGTGCCAGCAGTCCTCGGACAGGGGTGGGCAATGAGCAGTTCTTC. It yields the protein CASSPRTGVGNEQFF.

The chain links TRBV20-1 to TRBJ2-3; 13 bases map to TRBD2. The J segment lost 6 bases and the V segment lost 6 bases, leaving 9 bases of the junction unmatched. Germline CDR1 reads DFQATT; CDR2 reads SNEGSKA (reference sequence). The CDR3 runs 15 residues. DNA for the CDR3: TGCAGTGCGCGGCGGACTAGCGGGAGTTTGGATACGCAGTATTTT. It specifies CSARRTSGSLDTQYF.

The chain has TRBV20-1 and TRBJ1-4; TRBD1 might be the D (6 bases). The V gene's germline CDR1 is DFQATT and CDR2 SNEGSKA (reference sequence). The CDR3 is made up of 16 amino acids. V was cut by 2 bases and J by 0 bases, with 13 bases left in between. The CDR3 sequence is CSARSVTGATNEKLFF. The CDR3 DNA sequence: TGCAGTGCTAGATCTGTGACAGGTGCAACTAATGAAAAACTGTTTTTT.

The table lists this clonotype with a few counts. The chain employs TRBV3-1 and TRBJ2-3, with 7 nucleotides matching TRBD1. CDR1 LGHDT and CDR2 YNNKEL come from the germline V gene (reference sequence). V gave up 6 bases and J gave up 2 bases; unmatched junction bases: 17. The CDR3 totals 18 residues. The CDR3 DNA reads as TGTGCCAGCAGGCCCACCCGACAGGGAGTGAGGCTCACAGATACGCAGTATTTT. It codes for CASRPTRQGVRLTDTQYF.

The chain is built from TRBV11-2 and TRBJ2-1; possible D gene TRBD1, 6 bases. V lost 1 base, J lost 5 bases, and 12 bases lay in between. The germline V gene encodes CDR1 SGHAT and CDR2 FQNNGV. This CDR3 contains 15 residues. CDR3 bases: TGTGCCAGCAGCTTAGCTGTGACAGGCAACAATGAGCAGTTCTTC. Amino acid sequence: CASSLAVTGNNEQFF.

This clonotype was seen more than once but under ten times. This chain connects TRBV27 to TRBJ2-1, with 8 bases matching TRBD1. CDR1 MNHEY and CDR2 SMNVEV come from the germline V gene (reference sequence). The V and J ends lost 4 bases and 6 bases, in that order; junction bases with no gene match: 8. The CDR3 sequence is 15 residues long. Here the CDR3 DNA reads TGTGCCAGCAGTTCGGGACAGGTGACGTTCAATGAGCAGTTCTTC. Its protein product is CASSSGQVTFNEQFF.

The rearrangement joins TRBV20-1 to TRBJ2-7; D gene uncertain. CDR1 is DFQATT and CDR2 is SNEGSKA in the germline V gene (reference sequence). With 7 bases removed from V and 1 base from J, the gap between germline ends came to 5 bases. The CDR3 sequence is 10 residues long. The CDR3 spells CSDRSYEQYF. The CDR3 DNA reads as TGCAGTGACCGTTCCTACGAGCAGTACTTC.

This clonotype has more than one count but fewer than ten. The chain couples TRBV6-6 to TRBJ2-5; the match to TRBD1 covers 10 bases. The tail of the sequence fits TRBJ2-7 better, so the J call may be wrong. This CDR3 spans 14 amino acids. Germline CDR1 reads MNHNY; CDR2 reads SVGAGI (reference sequence). CDR3 DNA: TGTGCCAGCAGGGGGGGACAGGGGTATTACGAGCAGTACTTC. This gives the protein CASRGGQGYYEQYF.